This T cell receptor beta chain was captured in a study of T cells in Graves' hyperthyroidism and ophthalmopathy. Study observations and caveats: In the blood, most expanded thyroid clonotypes above 0.001 appeared as well.

Patients aged 18 to 65 had newly diagnosed hyperthyroidism that had lasted under 2 months. The study based diagnoses on clinical symptoms, serum thyroxine and TRAb, thyroid ultrasound and orbital computed tomography. At least ten counts were recorded for this clonotype. Its antigen remains unidentified. This CDR3 is 12 amino acids long. The ends were cut back, 4 bases at V and 6 bases at J, with 10 bases in the middle. TCR beta CDR3 regions were amplified from RNA transcripts. During a first-round RT-PCR of the TCR CDR3, the HTBI primer set was used. Each CDR3 protein is one row after TCRdb ran MiXCR on the multiplex PCR reads. The sample has around 380,000 distinct CDR3 sequences; approximately 12% are singletons.

The chain combines TRBV12-3 or TRBV12-4 with TRBJ2-7, with a tentative D call TRBD2 (6 bases). The specimen sequenced was blood. The TCR sequence derives from a man aged 25 to 45 with Graves' hyperthyroidism that later progressed to Graves' ophthalmopathy. The CDR3: CASSWRDFEQYF. The CDR3 DNA reads TGTGCCAGCAGTTGGAGGGATTTCGAGCAGTACTTC.